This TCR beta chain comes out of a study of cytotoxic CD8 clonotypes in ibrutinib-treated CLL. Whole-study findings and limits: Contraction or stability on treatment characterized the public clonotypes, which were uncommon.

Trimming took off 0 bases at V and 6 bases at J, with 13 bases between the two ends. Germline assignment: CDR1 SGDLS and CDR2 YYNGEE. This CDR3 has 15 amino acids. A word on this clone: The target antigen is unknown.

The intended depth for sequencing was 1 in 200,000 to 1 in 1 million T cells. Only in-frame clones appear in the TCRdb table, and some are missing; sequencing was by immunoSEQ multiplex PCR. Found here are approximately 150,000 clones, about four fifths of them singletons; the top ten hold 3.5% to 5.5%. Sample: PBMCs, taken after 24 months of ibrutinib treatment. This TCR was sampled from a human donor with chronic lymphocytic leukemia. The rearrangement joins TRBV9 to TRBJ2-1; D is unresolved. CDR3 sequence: CASSVGEWEANEQFF. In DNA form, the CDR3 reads TGTGCCAGCAGCGTAGGCGAATGGGAAGCCAATGAGCAGTTCTTC. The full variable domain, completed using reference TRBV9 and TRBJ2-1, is DSGVTQTPKHLITATGQRVTLRCSPRSGDLSVYWYQQSLDQGLQFLIQYYNGEERAKGNILERFSAQQFPDLHSELNLSSLELGDSALYFCASSVGEWEANEQFFGPGTRLTVL.